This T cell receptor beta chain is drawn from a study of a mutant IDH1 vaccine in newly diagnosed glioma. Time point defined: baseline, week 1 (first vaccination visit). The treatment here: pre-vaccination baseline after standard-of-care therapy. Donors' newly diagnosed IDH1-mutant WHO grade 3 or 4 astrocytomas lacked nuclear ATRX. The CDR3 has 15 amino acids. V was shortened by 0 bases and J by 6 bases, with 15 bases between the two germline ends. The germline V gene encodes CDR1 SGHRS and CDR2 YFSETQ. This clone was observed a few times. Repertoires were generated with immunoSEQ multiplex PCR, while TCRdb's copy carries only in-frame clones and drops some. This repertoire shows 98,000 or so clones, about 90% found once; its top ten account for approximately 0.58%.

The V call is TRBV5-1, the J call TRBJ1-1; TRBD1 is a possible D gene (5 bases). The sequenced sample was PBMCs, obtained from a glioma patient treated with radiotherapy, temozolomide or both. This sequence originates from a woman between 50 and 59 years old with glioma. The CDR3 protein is CASSLDPGRVPEAFF. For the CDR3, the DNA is TGCGCCAGCAGCTTGGACCCAGGGAGGGTACCTGAAGCTTTCTTT. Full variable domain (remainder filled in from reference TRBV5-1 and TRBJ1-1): KAGVTQTPRYLIKTRGQQVTLSCSPISGHRSVSWYQQTPGQGLQFLFEYFSETQRNKGNFPGRFSGRQFSNSRSEMNVSTLELGDSALYLCASSLDPGRVPEAFFGQGTRLTVV.